The T cell receptor beta chain described here comes from a study of technical replicates of blood from several donors. Using immunoSEQ multiplex PCR, the repertoire was profiled, and TCRdb retains in-frame clones only, with some absent. The table has under 90,000 clones, roughly 98% seen once. V lost 2 bases, J lost 9 bases, and 6 bases stayed unmatched. Germline V gene lookup returns CDR1 LGHNT and CDR2 FRNRAP. The CDR3 runs 13 residues. The V and J genes are TRBV12-5 and TRBJ2-7, with 8 bases matching TRBD1. Source material: T cells isolated from PBMCs. This sequence was found in a human donor in good health. The CDR3 spells CASGLTDRGWQYF. CDR3 nucleotides: TGTGCTAGTGGTTTGACTGACAGGGGATGGCAGTACTTC.